Shown below are 11 T cell receptor beta chains from a single sample sequenced in a study of T-cell reconstitution after alpha-beta-depleted transplantation in children. TCRbeta library construction was performed incorporating unique molecular identifiers. Via MiXCR, TCRdb re-called the PCR reads, giving one row per CDR3 protein. Of 450,000 to 500,000 distinct CDR3 sequences in the sample, 12% were seen once. The material sequenced was PBMCs from the stem cell graft donor, taken from the stem cell graft. The origin of the receptors is a human donor who donated a stem cell graft to a child with combined immunodeficiency.

This chain joins TRBV29-1 and TRBJ1-2; 10 nucleotides match TRBD1. Germline V gene sequence: CDR1 SQVTM, CDR2 ANQGSEA. The CDR3 runs 15 residues. Unmatched junction bases numbered 11, after V lost 6 bases and J lost 4 bases. CDR3 in DNA: TGCAGCGTGGGCGCAGGGACAGGGGATTCCTATGGCTACACCTTC. Protein sequence: CSVGAGTGDSYGYTF.

This clonotype was seen more than once but under ten times. The chain couples TRBV30 to TRBJ2-7; D remains ambiguous. Germline V gene lookup returns CDR1 GTSNPN and CDR2 SVGIG (reference sequence). The V end lost 1 base, the J end lost 6 bases, and 10 bases lay between the germline ends. The CDR3 sequence is 12 residues long. Here the CDR3 reads CAWSAGSREQYF. CDR3 coding DNA: TGTGCCTGGAGTGCAGGCTCTCGCGAGCAGTACTTC.

The chain links TRBV9 to TRBJ1-2, with 9 bases identical to TRBD1. Germline CDR1 SGDLS, CDR2 YYNGEE. The CDR3 is 15 amino acids. Germline trimming cut 2 bases from V and 2 bases from J; bases unmatched to any gene: 4. In DNA, the CDR3 is TGTGCCAGCAGCGTCGACAGGGGGAGGAACTATGGCTACACCTTC. This gives the protein CASSVDRGRNYGYTF.

Only a few counts were recorded for this clonotype. The chain carries TRBV6-5 and TRBJ1-2; no clear D. The CDR3 spans 13 residues. Germline CDR1 and CDR2: MNHEY and SVGAGI. Between the trimmed V and J ends, which lost 2 bases and 4 bases, there was a span of 8 bases. The CDR3 is CASSYREGYGYTF. As DNA, the CDR3 is TGTGCCAGCAGTTACAGGGAGGGCTATGGCTACACCTTC.

The chain uses TRBV10-3 and TRBJ2-2; the match to TRBD2 covers 14 bases. V was clipped by 6 bases and J by 6 bases; unmatched bases: 3. Germline CDR1 ENHRY, CDR2 SYGVKD. There are 15 residues in the CDR3. CDR3 nucleotides: TGTGCCATCAGGGGACTAGCGGGAGATTCCGGGGAGCTGTTTTTT. It yields the protein CAIRGLAGDSGELFF.

This clonotype was picked up many times. J is TRBJ1-1 and V is TRBV12-3 or TRBV12-4; D ambiguous. This CDR3 has 14 residues. V lost 3 bases and J 1 base, leaving 9 bases between the germline ends. CDR3 sequence reads: CASSLSVRNTEAFF. In nucleotides, the CDR3 is TGTGCCAGCAGTTTGAGTGTAAGGAACACTGAAGCTTTCTTT.

This clonotype was seen more than once but under ten times. The V and J genes are TRBV3-1 and TRBJ2-6; D gene uncertain. Trimming shortened V by 4 bases and J by 4 bases, and 8 bases separated the two germline ends. The CDR3 runs to 14 residues. CDR1 LGHDT and CDR2 YNNKEL come from the germline V gene (reference sequence). CDR3 in amino acids: CASSPLGGANVLTF. CDR3 DNA: TGTGCCAGCAGCCCTTTGGGGGGGGCCAACGTCCTGACTTTC.

This sequence joins TRBV4-3 and TRBJ2-3; D call uncertain. CDR1 is LGHNA, CDR2 YSLEER, per germline. The CDR3 loop spans 14 amino acids. The V end was cut by 0 bases, the J end by 3 bases, with 7 bases between. CDR3 nucleotides: TGCGCCAGCAGCCAAGATCACAGAACAGATACGCAGTATTTT. It yields the protein CASSQDHRTDTQYF.

The chain carries TRBV9 and TRBJ2-7; possibly TRBD2 for D (7 bases). The CDR3 runs 14 residues. Germline CDR1 SGDLS, CDR2 YYNGEE. The ends were cut back, 3 bases at V and 2 bases at J, with 12 bases in the middle. The chain's CDR3 is CASSAHGGPYEQYF. For the CDR3, the DNA is TGTGCCAGCAGCGCCCACGGGGGGCCCTACGAGCAGTACTTC.

On this clonotype itself: It may be a read error: a sequence one base away is much more abundant. The chain joins TRBV7-9 to TRBJ1-1; D not resolved. Germline-derived CDR1 and CDR2 are SEHNR and FQNEAQ (reference sequence). CDR3 length: 12 residues. CDR3 nucleotides: TGTGCCAACAGCTTAACAGTCTTTGAAGCTTTCTTT. Its translation: CANSLTVFEAFF.

This clonotype appeared many times. This chain joins TRBV27 and TRBJ2-1, with TRBD1 matching 7 bases. The CDR3 spans 15 residues. From germline, CDR1 is MNHEY and CDR2 SMNVEV (reference sequence). Unmatched junction bases numbered 4, after V lost 5 bases and J lost 0 bases. CDR3 sequence reads: CASSMTGSSYNEQFF. The CDR3 DNA sequence: TGTGCCAGCAGTATGACAGGGAGCTCCTACAATGAGCAGTTCTTC.